This T cell receptor beta chain was documented in a study of human CD8 memory T cell subsets. TCR beta was sequenced from UMI-tagged 5' RACE libraries. TCRdb reprocessed the 5' RACE reads; each CDR3 protein has one entry and no DNA is given. This table holds 7,500 to 9,000 distinct CDR3 sequences. The authors defined TPEX cells as CCR7+ PD-1+ TIGIT+ early memory CD8+ T cells carrying exhausted-like traits. With respect to this clonotype: As yet, its antigen is unknown.

Study-level points and caveats: Estimated Chao1 values suggested that diversity was greater among stem-like memory T cells than among precursor exhausted T cells.

The CDR3 loop spans 14 amino acids. Germline V gene sequence: CDR1 MNHEY, CDR2 SVGEGT. The sequenced material came from CD8+ T cells from PBMCs. This TCR derives from a human donor in good health. The chain has TRBV6-2 or TRBV6-3 and TRBJ2-7; TCRdb's D call of TRBD2 is untestable without DNA. The CDR3 region is CASSSAGESYEQYF.